The clone carrying this T cell receptor (beta chain) occurred many times. As yet, its antigen is unknown. At one of its ends the junction is not consistent with the germline gene, which may arise from a read error. This entry comes from a study of read filtering for tumor transcriptome and immune sequencing. Study-level information: Revised staging placed under ten patients in R-ISS I, 15 to 20 in II, about seven in III.

The library was built from about 400 ng RNA with molecular barcoded adaptors for alpha/delta and beta/gamma chains. TCRdb processed the reads anew with MiXCR; each CDR3 protein has one entry. In the table there are 50,000 to 65,000 distinct CDR3 sequences, approximately 19% of which are singletons. This CDR3 is 15 amino acids long. Findings and caveats of the study: In IR-seq, single-read clonotypes were 75% to 90% of clonotypes but approximately 3.5% of reads. Even smaller IR-seq throughput identified most shared clonotypes. Dropping single-read clonotypes raised IR-seq and RNA-seq shared-clonotype correlation.

Input material: a population of CD138-negative cells sorted from bone marrow. This TCR was sampled from a donor over 35 with multiple myeloma. The rearrangement joins TRBV12-3 or TRBV12-4 to TRBJ2-2; a weak D match, TRBD2 (5 bases). The CDR3 spells CASSLSRSATGEPFF. The CDR3 DNA reads as TGTGCCAGCAGTTTGTCACGTTCAGCAACCGGGGAGCCGTTTTTT.